This T cell receptor beta chain came from a study of technical replicates of blood from a few donors. CDR1 and CDR2 (germline): SGHAT, FQNNGV. The length of the CDR3 is 13 residues. V was shortened by 5 bases and J by 4 bases, with 9 bases between the two germline ends. This clone was seen once. Here immunoSEQ multiplex PCR was the method, and the copy in TCRdb shows in-frame clones only, minus some. Among 55,000 to 75,000 clones, around 91% were seen once, and the ten largest hold less than 5%. Material: PBMCs. This chain connects TRBV11-2 to TRBJ1-3; D perhaps matches TRBD1 (5 bases). The TCR sequence derives from a human donor in good health. Some clones in this sample may be carry-over from other donors' samples. The CDR3 is CASSDRTGNTIYF. The CDR3 DNA reads TGTGCCAGCAGCGACAGAACAGGAAACACCATATATTTT. The whole variable domain, remainder taken from reference TRBV11-2 and TRBJ1-3, is EAGVAQSPRYKIIEKRQSVAFWCNPISGHATLYWYQQILGQGPKLLIQFQNNGVVDDSQLPKDRFSAERLKGVDSTLKIQPAKLEDSAVYLCASSDRTGNTIYFGEGSWLTVV.